This T cell receptor (beta chain) was profiled in a study of blood T cells in healthy people across ages. Study-level background: In model experiments, template switching was able to capture about one barcoded beta molecule for every two T cells that were present.

The second PCR ran about 6 to 12 cycles with a sample-barcoded 5' primer and J-beta primers. TCRdb passed the 5' RACE reads through MiXCR, listing each CDR3 protein once. The sample includes approximately 1.5 million distinct CDR3 sequences, about 35% of them seen just once. Germline V gene lookup returns CDR1 MNHNS and CDR2 SASEGT. This CDR3 contains 12 residues. With V trimmed by 8 bases and J by 15 bases, 10 bases remained unmatched. Caucasian, healthy and from Russia, the donors were aged between about 6 and 100. Sequenced: blood. This receptor was taken from a woman in her 30s in good health. This rearrangement joins TRBV6-1 to TRBJ2-1; 10 nucleotides align to TRBD2. The CDR3 DNA is TGTGCCAGCCGGACTAGCGGCCGAAAGGGGTTCTTC. Its translation: CASRTSGRKGFF.